Only a few counts were recorded for the clone carrying this T cell receptor beta chain. Its antigen is unknown. The data were obtained in a study of T-cell memory formation after mild COVID-19. On the study more broadly: TCR clusters showed largely donor specificity.

Study-wide findings and caveats: Most CD4+ clones that shrank were in CM and EM, while CD8+ ones turned up in EMRA.

This CDR3 region has 11 residues. Per germline, CDR1 SQVTM and CDR2 ANQGSEA. Trimming took off 1 base at V and 6 bases at J, with 6 bases between the two ends. 5'RACE with constant-segment primers yielded barcoded, UMI-tagged TCR alpha and TCR beta cDNA libraries. TCRdb passed the 5' RACE reads through MiXCR, listing each CDR3 protein once. The table includes just over 400,000 distinct CDR3 sequences, about 25% detected once. The sample was PBMCs or a T cell subset sorted from them (not recorded which). This receptor was identified in an adult woman who had mild COVID-19 (a few samples of this study predate the infection). Cell type and time point are not known. The chain has TRBV29-1 and TRBJ1-2; D not resolved. The CDR3 region has the DNA TGCAGCGTTGAAGGGGTAGATGGCTACACCTTC. Translation gives CSVEGVDGYTF.